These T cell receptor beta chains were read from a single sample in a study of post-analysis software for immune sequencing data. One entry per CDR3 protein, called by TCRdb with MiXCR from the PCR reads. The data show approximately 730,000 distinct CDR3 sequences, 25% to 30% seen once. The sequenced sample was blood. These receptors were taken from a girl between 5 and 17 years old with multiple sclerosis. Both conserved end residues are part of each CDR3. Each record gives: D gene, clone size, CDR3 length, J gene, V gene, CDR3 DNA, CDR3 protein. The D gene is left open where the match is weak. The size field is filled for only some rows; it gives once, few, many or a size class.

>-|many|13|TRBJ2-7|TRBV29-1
TGCAGCGTTGAGACCGGGGAAAACTACGAGCAGTACTTC
CSVETGENYEQYF
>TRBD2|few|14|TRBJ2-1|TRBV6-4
TGTGCCAGCAGTGCCTCCGGGACTACCAATGAGCAGTTCTTC
CASSASGTTNEQFF
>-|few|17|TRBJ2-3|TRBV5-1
TGCGCCAGCAGCTGGAGTCTAGCGCCCGATGTCACAGATACGCAGTATTTT
CASSWSLAPDVTDTQYF
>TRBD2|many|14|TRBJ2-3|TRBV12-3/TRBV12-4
TGTGCCAGCAGGGGTCGGGCGGGGGGCCCGCCGCAGTATTTT
CASRGRAGGPPQYF
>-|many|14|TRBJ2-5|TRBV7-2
TGTGCCAGCAGCTGGGGAGGAGTCCAAGAGACCCAGTACTTC
CASSWGGVQETQYF
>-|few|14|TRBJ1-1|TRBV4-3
TGCGCCAGCAGCCATCAGGCCCAGGGGACTGAAGCTTTCTTT
CASSHQAQGTEAFF
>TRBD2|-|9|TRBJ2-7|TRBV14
TGTGCCGGCAGCGGGAAGCAGTACTTC
CAGSGKQYF
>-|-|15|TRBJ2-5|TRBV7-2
TGTGCCAGCAGCCCCGGTGTGCGGGCCCCAGAGACCCAGTACTTC
CASSPGVRAPETQYF
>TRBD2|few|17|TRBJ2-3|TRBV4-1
TGCGCCAGCAGCCAAGGAGGGACTAGCGGGAGTCAAGATACGCAGTATTTT
CASSQGGTSGSQDTQYF
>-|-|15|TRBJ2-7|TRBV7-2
TGTGCCAGCAGCTTAGCGGCTAGCGAGCCCTACGAGCAGTACTTC
CASSLAASEPYEQYF
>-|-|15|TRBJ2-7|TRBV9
TGTGCCAGCAGCGTGAACTCCGGGAGCTCCTACGAGCAGTACTTC
CASSVNSGSSYEQYF
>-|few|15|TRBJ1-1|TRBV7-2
TGTGCCAGCAGCTTAGGGGGGTTTGGGGCCCCTGAAGCTTTCTTT
CASSLGGFGAPEAFF
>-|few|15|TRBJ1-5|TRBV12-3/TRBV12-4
TGTGCCAGCAACAAGGGCAGGGCGAACAATCAGCCCCAGCATTTT
CASNKGRANNQPQHF
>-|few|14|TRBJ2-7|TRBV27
TGTGCCAGCAGTTTACACGACCAGTGGTCCGAGCAGTACTTC
CASSLHDQWSEQYF
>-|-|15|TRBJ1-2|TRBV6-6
TGTGCCAGCAGTCCGCCGTGGGGGGCAAACTATGGCTACACCTTC
CASSPPWGANYGYTF
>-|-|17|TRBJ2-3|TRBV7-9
TGTGCCAGCAGCTTAGCGCTGGGTAGCGGTCGCACAGATACGCAGTATTTT
CASSLALGSGRTDTQYF
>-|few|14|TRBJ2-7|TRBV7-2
TGTGCCAGCACCACTCGGGACCCCTCCTACGAGCAGTACTTC
CASTTRDPSYEQYF
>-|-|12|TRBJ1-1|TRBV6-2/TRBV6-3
TGTGCCGGCAGTTACCCCGACACTGAAGCTTTCTTT
CAGSYPDTEAFF
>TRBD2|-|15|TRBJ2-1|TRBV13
TGTGCCAGCAGCTTAGGCGGGCTAGCGGGCCCAGGACAGTTCTTC
CASSLGGLAGPGQFF
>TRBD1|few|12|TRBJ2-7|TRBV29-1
TGCAGCGGGGGCAGGGGGCCCTACGAGCAGTACTTC
CSGGRGPYEQYF
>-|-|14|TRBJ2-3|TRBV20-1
TGCAGTGCAACGAGGGGGGGAAGGACAGATACGCAGTATTTT
CSATRGGRTDTQYF
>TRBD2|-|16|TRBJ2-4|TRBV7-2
TGTGCCAGCAGCCAGACGGAGCGGGGAGCCAAAAACATTCAGTACTTC
CASSQTERGAKNIQYF
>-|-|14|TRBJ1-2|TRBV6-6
TGTGCCAGCAGAAACCGGGACACAGGATATGGCTACACCTTC
CASRNRDTGYGYTF
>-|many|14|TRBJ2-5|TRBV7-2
TGTGCCAGCAGCGTGAGGACAGCGACGGAGACCCAGTACTTC
CASSVRTATETQYF
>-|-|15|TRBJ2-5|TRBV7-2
TGTGCCAGCAGCCTCACCTTGTTACAGCACAATGAGCAGTACTTC
CASSLTLLQHNEQYF
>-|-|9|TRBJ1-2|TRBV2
TGTGCCAGCAGTCATGGCTACACCTTC
CASSHGYTF
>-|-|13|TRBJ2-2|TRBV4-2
TGTGCCAGCAGCCCAAGGGACACCGGGGAGCTGTTTTTT
CASSPRDTGELFF
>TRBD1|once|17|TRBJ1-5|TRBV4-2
TGTGCCAGCAGCCAAGCTCTAGGACAGGGGGCAAGGCAGCCCCAGCATTTT
CASSQALGQGARQPQHF
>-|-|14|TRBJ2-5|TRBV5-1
TGCGCCAGCAGCGACCCCGACGGAGCTGAGACCCAGTACTTC
CASSDPDGAETQYF
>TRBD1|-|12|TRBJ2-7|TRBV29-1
TGCAGCGTGGCCGGGACAGGGGGCGAGCAGTACTTC
CSVAGTGGEQYF
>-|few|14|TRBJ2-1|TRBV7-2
TGTGCCAGCAGCCCTCAACTAGTTGCCGATGAGCAGTTCTTC
CASSPQLVADEQFF
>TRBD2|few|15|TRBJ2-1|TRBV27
TGTGCCAGCAGCCTTAGCGGGGGGGCCCCGATCGAGCAGTTCTTC
CASSLSGGAPIEQFF
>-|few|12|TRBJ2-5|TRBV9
TGTGCCAGCAGCCCTAATTGGGAGACCCAGTACTTC
CASSPNWETQYF
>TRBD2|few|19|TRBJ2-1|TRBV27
TGTGCCAGCAGTTTTTTAGCGGGGGGCCTCTGGAGCTCCTACAATGAGCAGTTCTTC
CASSFLAGGLWSSYNEQFF
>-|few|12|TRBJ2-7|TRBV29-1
TGCAGCGTTGGACCGTACCCCTACGAGCAGTACTTC
CSVGPYPYEQYF
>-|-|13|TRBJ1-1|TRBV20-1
TGCAGTGCCAGATACAGCTGGAACACTGAAGCTTTCTTT
CSARYSWNTEAFF
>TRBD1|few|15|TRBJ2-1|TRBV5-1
TGCGCCAGCAGCTTGCCGGCAGGGGGCGGGAATGAGCAGTTCTTC
CASSLPAGGGNEQFF
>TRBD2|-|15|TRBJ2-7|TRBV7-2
TGTGCCAGCAGTTACCTTGCTAGCGGCTCCTACGAGCAGTACTTC
CASSYLASGSYEQYF
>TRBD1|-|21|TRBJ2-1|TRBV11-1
TGTGCCAGCAGCTCTCCGACCCGGGACAGCCTAAAAGGTGGCTCCTACAATGAGCAGTTCTTC
CASSSPTRDSLKGGSYNEQFF
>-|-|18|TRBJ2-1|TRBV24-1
TGTGCCACCAGTGATCCAACCCCCCAGGGTTCGGCCCCCAATGAGCAGTTCTTC
CATSDPTPQGSAPNEQFF